This is a list of T cell receptor beta chains from one sample in a study of blood T cells in healthy people across ages. Each CDR3 protein gets one entry after TCRdb re-called the 5' RACE reads with MiXCR. The data show about 1.8 million distinct CDR3 sequences, roughly 50% seen once. The sample comprised blood. All receptors derive from a woman aged 40 to 50 in good health. The CDR3 runs from the conserved cysteine through the conserved F or W. D genes are given only for firm matches. Clone size, where shown, is once, few, many, or a class for clones that have expanded.

J: TRBJ1-2; D: -; length: 15; V: TRBV5-1; size: few; DNA: TGCGCCAGCAGCTTGTTGGGAGAGGCTAACTATGGCTACACCTTC; CDR3: CASSLLGEANYGYTF
J: TRBJ2-5; D: -; length: 15; V: TRBV7-2; size: few; DNA: TGTGCCAGCAGCTTAGGCTTCGTTCCCCAAGAGACCCAGTACTTC; CDR3: CASSLGFVPQETQYF
J: TRBJ1-2; D: TRBD1; length: 14; V: TRBV4-3; size: few; DNA: TGCGCCAGCAGTAGAGAGAGGGGGCAGAATGGCTACACCTTC; CDR3: CASSRERGQNGYTF
J: TRBJ1-4; D: TRBD1; length: 14; V: TRBV7-2; size: few; DNA: TGTGCCAGCAGCATCGGGACAGTTGATGAAAAACTGTTTTTT; CDR3: CASSIGTVDEKLFF
J: TRBJ2-7; D: TRBD1; length: 14; V: TRBV27; size: -; DNA: TGTGCCAGCAGTACCTTGGACAGGGTGGACGAGCAGTACTTC; CDR3: CASSTLDRVDEQYF
J: TRBJ2-2; D: TRBD2; length: 16; V: TRBV28; size: -; DNA: TGTGCCAGCAGTTCAAGGAGCGGGGCCGGCACCGGGGAGCTGTTTTTT; CDR3: CASSSRSGAGTGELFF
J: TRBJ2-5; D: -; length: 15; V: TRBV5-1; size: few; DNA: TGCGCCAGCAGCTTGGCTCAGGGGAAGGGAGAGACCCAGTACTTC; CDR3: CASSLAQGKGETQYF
J: TRBJ2-1; D: TRBD2; length: 18; V: TRBV25-1; size: -; DNA: TGTGCCAGCAGTCCCCCATGGCCCCTAGCGGGGGGGGATAATGAGCAGTTCTTC; CDR3: CASSPPWPLAGGDNEQFF
J: TRBJ1-2; D: -; length: 12; V: TRBV2; size: -; DNA: TGTGCCAGCAGAACGCCTGCTGAAGGCTACACCTTC; CDR3: CASRTPAEGYTF
J: TRBJ2-7; D: TRBD1; length: 13; V: TRBV6-1; size: few; DNA: TGTGCCAGCAGGACGACAGGGATCAACGAGCAGTACTTC; CDR3: CASRTTGINEQYF
J: TRBJ2-2; D: TRBD2; length: 15; V: TRBV4-3; size: -; DNA: TGCGCCAGCTCCCATGGCGGGGGGTTGGCCGGGGAGCTGTTTTTT; CDR3: CASSHGGGLAGELFF
J: TRBJ2-7; D: -; length: 11; V: TRBV20-1; size: -; DNA: TGCAGTGCTGGTACAGACTACGAGCAGTACTTC; CDR3: CSAGTDYEQYF
J: TRBJ2-3; D: -; length: 15; V: TRBV29-1; size: -; DNA: TGCAGCGTTGAAGATATCCGGGGGCCTACAGATACGCAGTATTTT; CDR3: CSVEDIRGPTDTQYF
J: TRBJ2-7; D: -; length: 16; V: TRBV6-2/TRBV6-3; size: few; DNA: TGTGCCAGCAGTTACTTCCCTCCACTAGGGACCTACGAGCAGTACTTC; CDR3: CASSYFPPLGTYEQYF
J: TRBJ2-5; D: -; length: 15; V: TRBV7-2; size: few; DNA: TGTGCCAGCAGCTTAAGCCGGGGGGCCAGGGAGACCCAGTACTTC; CDR3: CASSLSRGARETQYF
J: TRBJ1-2; D: -; length: 14; V: TRBV7-2; size: -; DNA: TGTGCCGGCAGCTTAGCGAGGATTCCCGGGGGCTACACCTTC; CDR3: CAGSLARIPGGYTF
J: TRBJ2-1; D: TRBD2; length: 16; V: TRBV12-3/TRBV12-4; size: -; DNA: TGTGCCAGCAGGCCTGGACTAGCGGGGGGGGGCAATGAGCAGTTCTTC; CDR3: CASRPGLAGGGNEQFF
J: TRBJ2-7; D: -; length: 11; V: TRBV5-1; size: -; DNA: TGCGCCAGCAGCTTTAAGAGTGAGCAGTACTTC; CDR3: CASSFKSEQYF
J: TRBJ2-7; D: -; length: 14; V: TRBV7-2; size: -; DNA: TGTGCCAGCAGCCGGCAGAGGGGGGGCTACGAGCAGTACTTC; CDR3: CASSRQRGGYEQYF
J: TRBJ2-5; D: TRBD1; length: 16; V: TRBV7-3; size: -; DNA: TGTGCCAGCAGCTTAACGGCCGACAGGGGCCAAGAGACCCAGTACTTC; CDR3: CASSLTADRGQETQYF
J: TRBJ2-5; D: TRBD1; length: 13; V: TRBV12-3/TRBV12-4; size: few; DNA: TGTGCCAGCAACGACAGGGGGCAAGAGACCCAGTACTTC; CDR3: CASNDRGQETQYF
J: TRBJ1-1; D: -; length: 11; V: TRBV27; size: few; DNA: TGTGCCAGTCAAAGGAACACTGAAGCTTTCTTT; CDR3: CASQRNTEAFF
J: TRBJ2-3; D: -; length: 14; V: TRBV6-5; size: -; DNA: TGTGCCAGCAGTTATCAGGGGCTGGCAGATACGCAGTATTTT; CDR3: CASSYQGLADTQYF